This record covers a single T cell receptor (beta chain). What it binds is unknown. The data were produced by immunoSEQ multiplex PCR, yet TCRdb's version contains in-frame clones alone and is incomplete. The data show 25,000 or so clones, about 71% seen once. Peptide-pool stimulation followed by sequencing identified expanded antigen-specific CD4+ clonotypes in the ViraFEST assay. Culture lasted around eleven days before CD4+ T cell isolation. None of these healthy vaccinees had been infected with SARS-CoV-2 before vaccination. These data belong to a study of vaccination effects on CD4 cells after COVID-19. CDR3 size: 17 residues. Trimming cost V 5 bases and J 0 bases, with 16 bases left between them. In germline, CDR1 is PRHDT, CDR2 FYEKMQ (reference sequence).

Sequencing was performed on CD4+ T cells from PBMCs cultured with HCoV-OC43 spike peptides, taken before COVID-19 vaccination. Subset: HCoV-OC43 spike overlapping peptide pool stimulation. This chain links TRBV13 with TRBJ2-2, with D perhaps TRBD2 (6 bases). The sequence derives from a human donor who received a COVID-19 vaccine. DNA of the CDR3: TGTGCCAGCAGCCAGCTGATCCAGCGGGCGAACACCGGGGAGCTGTTTTTT. It encodes CASSQLIQRANTGELFF.